The 30 T cell receptor beta chains in this list originate from one sample, sequenced in a study of T cell repertoires in aging, cancer and after chemotherapy (dated by TCRdb to the late 2010s). The sequencing machine was an Illumina MiSeq. Rearranged TRB sequences spanning V, D and J segments were amplified in a multiplex touch-down PCR with a mixed TRB-A/B primer pool. TCRdb reanalyzed the raw reads on its own, using fastp at Q25 for trimming and MiXCR for clone calling, and kept in-frame beta chains. CDR3 protein sequences are deduplicated, and each keeps its most common genes and DNA. A total of 4,500 to 5,500 distinct CDR3 sequences appear in this sample, roughly 26% of them only once. Approximately 31% of the sample comes from the top ten. Genomic DNA extracted from peripheral blood, rather than sorted cells or RNA, was used as the source for amplification of TCR beta rearrangements. The sequencing sample was made of blood. These receptors all stem from a human donor with a solid tumor.

The CDR3, as DNA: TGTGCCAGCAGCGCCGATCTAGCGGGAGGGTACTACGAGCAGTACTTC. It specifies CASSADLAGGYYEQYF. The V call is TRBV11-2, the J call TRBJ2-7; 12 bases are shared with TRBD2. V was clipped by 5 bases and J by 3 bases; unmatched bases: 8. This CDR3 is 16 amino acids long. CDR1 SGHAT and CDR2 FQNNGV come from the germline V gene.

The V gene is TRBV10-3, the J gene TRBJ2-5; TRBD1 aligns across 11 bases. Germline loops: CDR1 ENHRY, CDR2 SYGVKD. CDR3 length: 16 amino acids. With 6 bases clipped from V and 5 bases from J, the junction kept 11 bases outside the gene matches. CDR3 nucleotides: TGTGCCATCAGCCAAGGACAGGGGGCGCCTTTTGAGACCCAGTACTTC. Residues: CAISQGQGAPFETQYF.

By sample share, this clonotype is medium-sized. This chain connects TRBV12-3 or TRBV12-4 to TRBJ2-3, with no clear D. The CDR3 covers 13 residues. Trimming took off 2 bases at V and 4 bases at J, with 7 bases between the two ends. The CDR3 loop is CASSLTGADTQYF. The CDR3 nucleotides read TGTGCCAGCAGTTTAACGGGCGCAGATACGCAGTATTTT.

The V gene is TRBV20-1, the J gene TRBJ1-4; TRBD1 might be the D (6 bases). The CDR3 has 15 amino acids. Trimming stripped 3 bases from V and 7 bases from J, with 18 bases between. Looked up from germline, CDR1 is DFQATT and CDR2 is SNEGSKA (reference sequence). CDR3: CSASATEGGAEKLFF. The DNA of the CDR3 is TGCAGTGCTAGCGCCACAGAAGGGGGGGCTGAAAAACTGTTTTTT.

The chain carries TRBV7-9 and TRBJ2-7, with unresolved D. Germline V CDR1 and CDR2: SEHNR, FQNEAQ (reference sequence). There are 11 residues in the CDR3. Between the trimmed V and J ends, which lost 5 bases and 0 bases, there was a span of 2 bases. CDR3 coding DNA: TGTGCCAGCAGCCCCTCCTACGAGCAGTACTTC. It encodes CASSPSYEQYF.

By share, this clonotype ranks as medium-sized. The gene calls are TRBV19 and TRBJ1-2; a possible D gene is TRBD1 (6 bases). The germline CDR1 and CDR2 sequences are LNHDA and SQIVND (reference sequence). V lost 7 bases to trimming and J lost 2 bases, with 11 bases between them. CDR3 length: 13 residues. CDR3 in DNA: TGTGCCAGTACCCCCCAGGGGAACTATGGCTACACCTTC. Residues: CASTPQGNYGYTF.

A note on this clonotype: Its ends do not fully match the called genes, so a read error is possible. V and J are TRBV6-4 and TRBJ1-6; a weak D match, TRBD1 (6 bases). Looked up from germline, CDR1 is MRHNA and CDR2 is SNTAGT. CDR3 length: 16 amino acids. In DNA, the CDR3 is TGCGCCAGCACTATCGCGCACGGGACACTAAATTCACCCCTCCACTTT. Amino acid sequence: CASTIAHGTLNSPLHF.

The chain uses TRBV24-1 and TRBJ2-3; perhaps TRBD2 as D (6 bases). This CDR3 has 14 amino acids. Germline CDR1 and CDR2: KGHDR and SFDVKD. Trimming shortened V by 0 bases and J by 4 bases, and 7 bases separated the two germline ends. The chain's CDR3 is CATSDLPGADTQYF. Written as DNA, the CDR3 is TGTGCCACCAGTGATTTGCCGGGGGCAGATACGCAGTATTTT.

V gene TRBV7-2 combines with J gene TRBJ1-2; D possibly corresponds to TRBD1 (5 bases). CDR3 size: 14 residues. CDR1 is SGHTA, CDR2 FQGNSA, per germline. Trimming pared 2 bases from V and 4 bases from J, leaving 11 bases between. DNA for the CDR3: TGTGCCAGCAGCTTATCAGGGATTGGCTATGGCTACACCTTC. Its protein is CASSLSGIGYGYTF. The complete variable domain, with remaining parts taken from reference TRBV7-2 and TRBJ1-2, reads GAGVSQSPSNKVTEKGKDVELRCDPISGHTALYWYRQSLGQGLEFLIYFQGNSAPDKSGLPSDRFSAERTGGSVSTLTIQRTQQEDSAVYLCASSLSGIGYGYTFGSGTRLTVV.

V and J are TRBV5-1 and TRBJ2-1; the D is unclear. Germline loops: CDR1 SGHRS, CDR2 YFSETQ. V was pared by 2 bases and J by 5 bases, with 8 bases between. The CDR3 is 13 amino acids. CDR3 protein: CASSFPSDNEQFF. The CDR3, as DNA: TGCGCCAGCAGCTTCCCTAGTGACAATGAGCAGTTCTTC.

V and J are TRBV20-1 and TRBJ2-1; the match to TRBD2 covers 8 bases. From germline, CDR1 is DFQATT and CDR2 SNEGSKA (reference sequence). V gave up 3 bases and J gave up 3 bases; unmatched junction bases: 4. The CDR3 has 14 amino acids. CDR3 sequence: CSASGSGVYNEQFF. In nucleotides, the CDR3 is TGCAGTGCTAGCGGTAGCGGGGTCTACAATGAGCAGTTCTTC.

As regards this clonotype: A junction end diverges from the germline sequence, so it may reflect a read error. The chain combines TRBV6-2 or TRBV6-3 with TRBJ1-5; D gene ambiguous. The CDR3 covers 15 residues. Looked up from germline, CDR1 is MNHEY and CDR2 is SVGEGT. The DNA of the CDR3 is TGTGCCGGCAGTTCTACAGTTTATAGCAATCAGCCCCAGCATTTT. It yields the protein CAGSSTVYSNQPQHF.

V and J are TRBV7-9 and TRBJ1-1; D gene unclear. CDR3 length: 16 residues. Between the trimmed V and J ends, which lost 5 bases and 1 base, there was a span of 17 bases. Looked up from germline, CDR1 is SEHNR and CDR2 is FQNEAQ (reference sequence). CDR3 in amino acids: CASSPRRALGNTEAFF. CDR3 in DNA: TGTGCCAGCAGCCCGAGGAGGGCTTTAGGGAACACTGAAGCTTTCTTT. Full variable domain (remainder filled in from reference TRBV7-9 and TRBJ1-1): DTGVSQNPRHKITKRGQNVTFRCDPISEHNRLYWYRQTLGQGPEFLTYFQNEAQLEKSRLLSDRFSAERPKGSFSTLEIQRTEQGDSAMYLCASSPRRALGNTEAFFGQGTRLTVV.

Note on this clonotype: This may arise from a read error, as a much more abundant clone is one base away. The chain uses TRBV6-5 and TRBJ2-1; 10 bases fit TRBD1. CDR1 and CDR2 from the germline V gene are MNHEY and SVGAGI. The CDR3 extends over 14 amino acids. CDR3 loop: CASSPGQGNVEQLF. CDR3 nucleotide sequence: TGTGCCAGCAGCCCGGGACAGGGGAACGTGGAGCAGTTATTC.

The V and J genes are TRBV28 and TRBJ2-7; 8 positions agree with TRBD1. The V and J ends lost 4 bases and 0 bases, in that order; junction bases with no gene match: 8. Germline loops: CDR1 MDHEN, CDR2 SYDVKM. The CDR3 spans 16 residues. CDR3 bases: TGTGCCAGCAGTTGGACCCTGGACAGGGCCTCCTACGAGCAGTACTTC. Its protein product is CASSWTLDRASYEQYF.

In regard to this clonotype: Sequence at one end of the junction differs from germline and may be a read error. V and J are TRBV7-2 and TRBJ2-3; the D gene is possibly TRBD2 (6 bases). The germline CDR1 and CDR2 sequences are SGHTA and FQGNSA. This CDR3 region has 14 residues. CDR3: CASSGSGFTDTEYF. Here the CDR3 DNA reads TGTGCCAGCAGCGGTAGCGGCTTCACAGATACGGAGTATTTT. The full variable domain, with the rest looked up from reference TRBV7-2 and TRBJ2-3, is GAGVSQSPSNKVTEKGKDVELRCDPISGHTALYWYRQSLGQGLEFLIYFQGNSAPDKSGLPSDRFSAERTGGSVSTLTIQRTQQEDSAVYLCASSGSGFTDTEYFGPGTRLTVL.

This chain joins TRBV24-1 and TRBJ2-3; 9 bases map to TRBD2. This CDR3 has 13 amino acids. CDR1 KGHDR and CDR2 SFDVKD come from the germline V gene. V lost 8 bases and J lost 5; bases outside the gene matches: 4. The CDR3 sequence: CATKKTSGDTQYF. The CDR3 region has the DNA TGTGCCACCAAGAAGACTAGCGGAGATACGCAGTATTTT.

By proportion, this clonotype is medium-sized. This rearrangement joins TRBV19 to TRBJ2-1, with a tentative D call TRBD2 (5 bases). The germline V gene has CDR1 LNHDA and CDR2 SQIVND (reference sequence). The CDR3 sequence is 15 residues long. V shed 3 bases and J shed 3 bases, with 12 bases lying between them. The CDR3: CASSIRAGLYNEQFF. CDR3 bases: TGTGCCAGTAGTATCCGGGCGGGCCTCTACAATGAGCAGTTCTTC.

About this clonotype: A single base separates this from a much larger clone, so it may be a read error. The V gene is TRBV18, the J gene TRBJ2-7; 7 nucleotides match TRBD1. The CDR3 length is 15 residues. The germline V gene has CDR1 KGHSH and CDR2 LQKENI. The DNA of the CDR3 is TGTGCCATCTCACCCCACCCGGACAGGCCCCTGGAGCAGTACTTC. Its translation is CAISPHPDRPLEQYF. Looking up the rest from reference TRBV18 and TRBJ2-7 gives the full variable domain: NAGVMQNPRHLVRRRGQEARLRCSPMKGHSHVYWYRQLPEEGLKFMVYLQKENIIDESGMPKERFSAEFPKEGPSILRIQQVVRGDSAAYFCAISPHPDRPLEQYFGPGTRLTVT.

Within the sample, this clonotype is medium-sized. The rearrangement links TRBV5-6 to TRBJ2-3, with 8 bases that match TRBD1. With 5 bases clipped from V and 3 bases from J, the junction kept 8 bases outside the gene matches. CDR3 length equals 15 residues. Germline assignment: CDR1 SGHDT and CDR2 YYEEEE. As DNA, the CDR3 is TGTGCCAGCAGATTCGGACAGGGATGGACAGATACGCAGTATTTT. Protein sequence: CASRFGQGWTDTQYF. The whole variable domain, remainder taken from reference TRBV5-6 and TRBJ2-3, is DAGVTQSPTHLIKTRGQQVTLRCSPKSGHDTVSWYQQALGQGPQFIFQYYEEEERQRGNFPDRFSGHQFPNYSSELNVNALLLGDSALYLCASRFGQGWTDTQYFGPGTRLTVL.

In regard to this clonotype: A read error may explain this, as a much larger clone is one base away. V and J are TRBV11-2 and TRBJ2-1; 7 nucleotides line up with TRBD2. V was clipped by 1 base and J by 6 bases; unmatched bases: 3. Germline V gene lookup returns CDR1 SGHAT and CDR2 FQNNGV. This CDR3 has 14 amino acids. CDR3 in DNA: TGTGCCAGCAGCTTAGTGTGCGGGAGCAATGAGCAGTTCTTC. This codes for CASSLVCGSNEQFF.

By share of the sample, this clonotype is medium-sized. This chain uses TRBV6-2 or TRBV6-3 with TRBJ2-2, with 7 bases that match TRBD2. The V gene end was trimmed by 6 bases and the J gene end by 7 bases; junction bases not matched to a gene: 11. The CDR3 is made up of 15 amino acids. CDR1 is MNHEY, CDR2 SVGEGT, per germline. CDR3 sequence: CASRNGGSGFGELFF. As DNA, the CDR3 is TGTGCCAGCAGAAATGGCGGGAGTGGCTTCGGGGAGCTGTTTTTT.

Concerning this clonotype itself: A much larger clone differs from this one at a single base, so this may be a read error. The chain is built from TRBV27 and TRBJ1-2, with TRBD1 as a possible D gene (6 bases). Germline V lookup: CDR1 MNHEY, CDR2 SMNVEV (reference sequence). The V and J ends lost 8 bases and 4 bases respectively, with 14 bases between them. The CDR3 is 13 residues long. The CDR3 region is CASALGTIYGYTF. The CDR3 DNA reads as TGTGCCAGCGCCCTCGGGACAATCTATGGCTACACCTTC.

The chain combines TRBV19 with TRBJ1-5; 12 nucleotides match TRBD1. Per the germline V gene, CDR1 is LNHDA and CDR2 is SQIVND (reference sequence). The CDR3 sequence is 13 residues long. CDR3 region: CVAGTGGTQPQHF. CDR3 DNA: TGTGTCGCCGGGACAGGGGGCACTCAGCCCCAGCATTTT.

This clonotype counts as medium-sized. V usage is TRBV12-3 or TRBV12-4 and J usage is TRBJ2-5; TRBD2 matches at 10 bases. After removal of 3 bases from V and 5 bases from J, the junction contained 9 bases not matched to a gene. The CDR3 covers 16 residues. CDR3 DNA: TGTGCCAGCAGTTTCGGGACTAGCGCGAATGCGGAGACCCAGTACTTC. As protein: CASSFGTSANAETQYF.

To note about this clonotype: A read error is possible here, since a much larger clone lies one base away. V is TRBV6-1 and J is TRBJ1-5, with D perhaps matching TRBD1 (6 bases). In germline, CDR1 is MNHNS, CDR2 SASEGT. The CDR3 sequence is 15 residues long. The CDR3 is CANSEARTANQPQHF. CDR3 DNA sequence: TGTGCCAACAGTGAAGCTCGGACAGCAAATCAGCCCCAGCATTTT.

This clonotype is medium-sized (0.01 to 0.1%). The CDR3 DNA is TGTGCCAGCAGCTCCGGGATAGGCAATGAGCAGTTCTTC. Its translation is CASSSGIGNEQFF. This rearrangement joins TRBV7-6 to TRBJ2-1, with a tentative D call TRBD2 (5 bases). Germline CDR1 and CDR2: SGHVS and FNYEAQ. The CDR3 extends over 13 amino acids. Trimming took off 4 bases at V and 6 bases at J, with 10 bases between the two ends.

This clonotype is termed medium-sized. The chain combines TRBV19 with TRBJ2-7, with 9 nucleotides matching TRBD1. Looked up from germline, CDR1 is LNHDA and CDR2 is SQIVND (reference sequence). J lost 5 bases, V lost 11 bases, and 16 bases had no gene match. The CDR3 loop spans 15 amino acids. The CDR3 region has the DNA TGTGCCGGAAGACGGCTAAAGGACAGGGGAGACGAGCAGTACTTC. Translating gives CAGRRLKDRGDEQYF.

The chain carries TRBV27 and TRBJ2-3, with 11 bases lining up with TRBD2. CDR1 is MNHEY, CDR2 SMNVEV, per germline (reference sequence). There are 19 residues in the CDR3. The ends lost 6 bases at V and 5 bases at J; junction bases unmatched: 19. The CDR3 sequence: CASRGTGLRGLAGGDTQYF. CDR3 nucleotides: TGTGCCAGCAGGGGGACAGGTTTGCGAGGGCTAGCGGGAGGAGATACGCAGTATTTT.

The CDR3 DNA follows: TGCAGTGGACCGTTGGACAGGGAGGAGGGCTACACCTTC. Translated, it gives CSGPLDREEGYTF. This chain joins TRBV20-1 and TRBJ1-2, with 8 positions matching TRBD1. The CDR3 is made up of 13 amino acids. Germline loops: CDR1 DFQATT, CDR2 SNEGSKA (reference sequence). Trimming at V came to 7 bases and at J to 8 bases, leaving 12 bases not matched to a gene.